Here is one TCR beta chain with its context. Using immunoSEQ multiplex PCR, the repertoire was profiled, and TCRdb retains in-frame clones only, with some absent. Here the sample spans around 100,000 clones, about 90% being singletons. This CDR3 is built from 12 residues. Trimming pared 10 bases from V and 6 bases from J, leaving 15 bases between. Germline V lookup: CDR1 LNHDA, CDR2 SQIVND (reference sequence). These data originate in a study of T cell changes during pregnancy in multiple sclerosis. The sample was peripheral blood, taken after pregnancy. The chain couples TRBV19 to TRBJ2-5; TRBD2 might be the D (6 bases). This sequence was found in a female donor with multiple sclerosis, enrolled in a pregnancy study. DNA for the CDR3: TGTGCCACTGGGACCGGGGGAAAGACCCAGTACTTC. Its translation is CATGTGGKTQYF. The full variable domain, its missing parts supplied by reference TRBV19 and TRBJ2-5, is DGGITQSPKYLFRKEGQNVTLSCEQNLNHDAMYWYRQDPGQGLRLIYYSQIVNDFQKGDIAEGYSVSREKKESFPLTVTSAQKNPTAFYLCATGTGGKTQYFGPGTRLLVL.